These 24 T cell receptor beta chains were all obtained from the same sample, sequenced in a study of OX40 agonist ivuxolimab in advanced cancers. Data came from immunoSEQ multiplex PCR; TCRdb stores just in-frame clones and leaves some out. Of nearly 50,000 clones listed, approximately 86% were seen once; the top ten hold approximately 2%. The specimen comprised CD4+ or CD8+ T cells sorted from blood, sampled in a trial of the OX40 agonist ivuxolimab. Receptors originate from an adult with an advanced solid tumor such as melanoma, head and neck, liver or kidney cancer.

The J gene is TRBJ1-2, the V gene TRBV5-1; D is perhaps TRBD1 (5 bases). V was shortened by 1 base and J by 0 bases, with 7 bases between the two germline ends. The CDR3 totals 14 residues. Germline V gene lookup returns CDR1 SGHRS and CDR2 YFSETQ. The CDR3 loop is CASSLQTANYGYTF. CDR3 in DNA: TGCGCCAGCAGCTTGCAGACAGCTAACTATGGCTACACCTTC.

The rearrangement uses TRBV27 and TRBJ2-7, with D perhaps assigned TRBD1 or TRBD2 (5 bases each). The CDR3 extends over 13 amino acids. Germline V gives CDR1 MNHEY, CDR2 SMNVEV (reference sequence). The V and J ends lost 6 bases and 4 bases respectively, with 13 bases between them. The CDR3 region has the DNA TGTGCCAGCAGCCAGAGGGCAGGGTACGAGCAGTACTTC. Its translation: CASSQRAGYEQYF.

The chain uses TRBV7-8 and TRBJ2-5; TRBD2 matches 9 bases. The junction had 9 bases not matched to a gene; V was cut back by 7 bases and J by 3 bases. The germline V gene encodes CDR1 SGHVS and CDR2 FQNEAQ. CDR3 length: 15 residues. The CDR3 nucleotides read TGTGCCAGCAACGACTGGTTAGCGGGAGAAGAGACCCAGTACTTC. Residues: CASNDWLAGEETQYF. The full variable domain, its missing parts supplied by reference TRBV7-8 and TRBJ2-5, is GAGVSQSPRYKVAKRGQDVALRCDPISGHVSLFWYQQALGQGPEFLTYFQNEAQLDKSGLPSDRFFAERPEGSVSTLKIQRTQQEDSAVYLCASNDWLAGEETQYFGPGTRLLVL.

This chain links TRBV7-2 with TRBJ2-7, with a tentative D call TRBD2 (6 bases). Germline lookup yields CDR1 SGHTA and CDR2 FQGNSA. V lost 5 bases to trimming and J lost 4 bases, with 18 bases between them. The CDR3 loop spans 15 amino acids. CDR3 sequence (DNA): TGTGCCAGCAGCCCTACACGGGGGTCGGGATACGAGCAGTACTTC. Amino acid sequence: CASSPTRGSGYEQYF.

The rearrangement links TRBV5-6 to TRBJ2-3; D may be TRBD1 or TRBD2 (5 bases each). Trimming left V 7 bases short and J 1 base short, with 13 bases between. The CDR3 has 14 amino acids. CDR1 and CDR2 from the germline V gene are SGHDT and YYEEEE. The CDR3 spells CASCAGGGTDTQYF. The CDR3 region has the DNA TGTGCCAGCTGCGCTGGGGGAGGCACAGATACGCAGTATTTT.

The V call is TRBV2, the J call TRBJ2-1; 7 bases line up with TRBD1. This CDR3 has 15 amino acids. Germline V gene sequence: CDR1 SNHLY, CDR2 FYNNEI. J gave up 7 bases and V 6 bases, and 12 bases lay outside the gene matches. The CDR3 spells CASRVGTGAWNEQFF. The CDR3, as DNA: TGTGCCAGCAGGGTTGGCACAGGGGCTTGGAATGAGCAGTTCTTC. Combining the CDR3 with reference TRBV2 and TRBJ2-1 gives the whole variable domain EPEVTQTPSHQVTQMGQEVILRCVPISNHLYFYWYRQILGQKVEFLVSFYNNEISEKSEIFDDQFSVERPDGSNFTLKIRSTKLEDSAMYFCASRVGTGAWNEQFFGPGTRLTVL.

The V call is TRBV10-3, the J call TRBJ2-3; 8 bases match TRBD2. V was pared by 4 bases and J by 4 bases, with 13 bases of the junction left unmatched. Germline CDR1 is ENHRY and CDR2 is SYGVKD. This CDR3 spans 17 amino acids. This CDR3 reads CAISGGATGGRSDTQYF. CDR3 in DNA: TGTGCCATCAGTGGAGGAGCGACGGGGGGGCGTTCAGATACGCAGTATTTT.

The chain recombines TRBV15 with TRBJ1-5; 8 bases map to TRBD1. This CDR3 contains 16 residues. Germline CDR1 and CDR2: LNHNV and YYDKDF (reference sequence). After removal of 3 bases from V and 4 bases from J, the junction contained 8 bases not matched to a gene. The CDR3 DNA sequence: TGTGCCACCAGCAGTGGTCCCGACAGGGGAAATCAGCCCCAGCATTTT. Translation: CATSSGPDRGNQPQHF.

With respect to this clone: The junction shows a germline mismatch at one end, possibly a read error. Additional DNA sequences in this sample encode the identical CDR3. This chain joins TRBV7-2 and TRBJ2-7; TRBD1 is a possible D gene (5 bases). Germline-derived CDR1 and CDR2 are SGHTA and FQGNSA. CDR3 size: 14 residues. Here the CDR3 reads CASSFDRNSYEQYF. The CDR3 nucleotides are TGTGCCAGCAGCTTTGACAGAAATTCCTACGAGCAGTACTTT.

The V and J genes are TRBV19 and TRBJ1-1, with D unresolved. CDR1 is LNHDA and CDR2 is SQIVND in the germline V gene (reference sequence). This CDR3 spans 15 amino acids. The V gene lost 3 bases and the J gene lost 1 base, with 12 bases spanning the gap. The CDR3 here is CASSILRTSNTEAFF. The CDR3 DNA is TGTGCCAGTAGTATTCTTAGGACTTCGAACACTGAAGCTTTCTTT.

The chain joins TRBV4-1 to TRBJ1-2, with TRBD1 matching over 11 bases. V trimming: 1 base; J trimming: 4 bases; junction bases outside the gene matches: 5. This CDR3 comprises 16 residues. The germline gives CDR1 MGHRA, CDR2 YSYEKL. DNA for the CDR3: TGCGCCAGCAGCCAAGGGACAGGGGGCCTTGGCTATGGCTACACCTTC. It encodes CASSQGTGGLGYGYTF.

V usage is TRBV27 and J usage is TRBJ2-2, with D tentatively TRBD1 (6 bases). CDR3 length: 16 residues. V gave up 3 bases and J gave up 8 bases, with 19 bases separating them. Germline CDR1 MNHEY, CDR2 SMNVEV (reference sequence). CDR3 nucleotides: TGTGCCAGCAGTTTCATGGGCAGGGGTGATGTTGGGGAGCTGTTTTTT. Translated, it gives CASSFMGRGDVGELFF.

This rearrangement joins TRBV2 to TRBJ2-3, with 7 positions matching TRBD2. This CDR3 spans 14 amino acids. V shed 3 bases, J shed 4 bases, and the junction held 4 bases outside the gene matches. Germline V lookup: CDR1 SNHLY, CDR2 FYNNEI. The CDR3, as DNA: TGTGCCAGCAGTGAGGGGAGGGCGTCAGATACGCAGTATTTT. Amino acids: CASSEGRASDTQYF. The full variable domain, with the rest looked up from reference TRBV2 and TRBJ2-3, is EPEVTQTPSHQVTQMGQEVILRCVPISNHLYFYWYRQILGQKVEFLVSFYNNEISEKSEIFDDQFSVERPDGSNFTLKIRSTKLEDSAMYFCASSEGRASDTQYFGPGTRLTVL.

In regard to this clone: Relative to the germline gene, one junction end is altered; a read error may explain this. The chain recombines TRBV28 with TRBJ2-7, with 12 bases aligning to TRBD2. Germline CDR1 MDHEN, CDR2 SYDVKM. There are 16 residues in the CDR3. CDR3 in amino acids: CASRGRTSGKVYVQYF. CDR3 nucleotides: TGTGCCAGCAGAGGAAGGACTAGCGGGAAGGTATACGTGCAGTACTTC.

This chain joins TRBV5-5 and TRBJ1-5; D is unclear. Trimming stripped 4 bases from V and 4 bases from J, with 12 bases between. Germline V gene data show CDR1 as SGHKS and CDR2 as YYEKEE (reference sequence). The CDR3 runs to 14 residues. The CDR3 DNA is TGTGCCAGCAGCCAAGGAGAGGCTAATCAGCCCCAGCATTTT. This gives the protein CASSQGEANQPQHF.

The CDR3 DNA follows: TGTGCCAGCAGCTACGCCGGCCCCCCGTTCTTC. Translation gives CASSYAGPPFF. V usage is TRBV7-2 and J usage is TRBJ2-1; D gene unclear. Germline V CDR1 and CDR2: SGHTA, FQGNSA. The CDR3 runs 11 residues. V dropped 4 bases and J dropped 15 bases, with 13 bases sitting between them.

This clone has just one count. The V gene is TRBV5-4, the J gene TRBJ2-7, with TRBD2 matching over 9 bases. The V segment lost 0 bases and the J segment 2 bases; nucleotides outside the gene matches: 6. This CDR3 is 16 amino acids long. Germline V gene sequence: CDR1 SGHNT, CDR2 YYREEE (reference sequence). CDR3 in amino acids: CASSLEAGGLTYEQYF. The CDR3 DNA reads TGTGCCAGCAGCTTGGAAGCGGGGGGTCTAACCTACGAGCAGTACTTC.

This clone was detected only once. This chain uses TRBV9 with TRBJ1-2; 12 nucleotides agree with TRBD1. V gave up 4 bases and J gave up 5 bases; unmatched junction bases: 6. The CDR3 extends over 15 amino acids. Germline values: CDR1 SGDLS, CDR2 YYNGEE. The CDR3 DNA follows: TGTGCCAGCAGCCCTGGGACAGGGGGCGTTTATGGCTACACCTTC. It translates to CASSPGTGGVYGYTF.

CDR3 nucleotides: TGTGCCAGCAGTTACTCTAGGCCCGGCGAAAAACTGTTTTTT. This encodes CASSYSRPGEKLFF. V usage is TRBV6-5 and J usage is TRBJ1-4, with D uncertain. Trimming took off 0 bases at V and 8 bases at J, with 10 bases between the two ends. The CDR3 totals 14 residues. Germline V lookup: CDR1 MNHEY, CDR2 SVGAGI.

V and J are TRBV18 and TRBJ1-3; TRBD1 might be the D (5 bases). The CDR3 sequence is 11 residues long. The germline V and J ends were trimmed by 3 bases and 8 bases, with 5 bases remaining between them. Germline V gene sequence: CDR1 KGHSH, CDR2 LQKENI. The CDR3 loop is CASSPGDTIYF. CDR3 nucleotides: TGTGCCAGCTCACCGGGGGACACCATATATTTT.

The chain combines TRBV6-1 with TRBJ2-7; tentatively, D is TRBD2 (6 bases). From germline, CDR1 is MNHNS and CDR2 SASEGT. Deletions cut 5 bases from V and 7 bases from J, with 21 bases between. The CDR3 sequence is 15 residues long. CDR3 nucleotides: TGTGCCAGCAGTACCCTACTAGCCCTCGCGAGGGAGCAGTACTTC. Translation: CASSTLLALAREQYF.

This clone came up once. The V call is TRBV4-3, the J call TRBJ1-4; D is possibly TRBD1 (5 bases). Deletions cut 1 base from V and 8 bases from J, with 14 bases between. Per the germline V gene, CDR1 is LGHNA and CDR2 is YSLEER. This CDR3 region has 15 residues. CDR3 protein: CASSQGVGGAEKLFF. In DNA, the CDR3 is TGCGCCAGCAGCCAAGGAGTTGGGGGTGCCGAAAAACTGTTTTTT.

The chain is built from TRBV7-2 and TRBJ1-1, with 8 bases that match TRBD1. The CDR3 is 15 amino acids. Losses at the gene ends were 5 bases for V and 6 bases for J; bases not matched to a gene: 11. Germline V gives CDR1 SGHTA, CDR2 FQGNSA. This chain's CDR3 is CASSRGAGGSPEAFF. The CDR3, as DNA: TGTGCCAGCAGCCGAGGGGCAGGGGGCAGTCCTGAAGCTTTCTTT.

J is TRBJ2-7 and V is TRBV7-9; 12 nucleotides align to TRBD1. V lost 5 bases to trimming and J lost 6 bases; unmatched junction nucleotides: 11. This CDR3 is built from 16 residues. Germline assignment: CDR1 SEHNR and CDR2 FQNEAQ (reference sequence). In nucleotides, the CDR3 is TGTGCCAGCAGCCTCGATCCGGGACAGGGGGCCTCCGAGCAGTACTTC. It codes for CASSLDPGQGASEQYF.